This T cell receptor beta chain was obtained from a study of T cell repertoires in cytomegalovirus infection. About the study: Public TCR beta signatures indicated both CMV infection and matching HLA type.

This clonotype appeared many times. Its antigen is unknown. Germline loops: CDR1 SGHTA, CDR2 FQGNSA. Between the trimmed V and J ends, which lost 8 bases and 4 bases, there was a span of 12 bases. There are 13 residues in the CDR3. Study results and limitations: Ex vivo, HLA-C-restricted CMV-specific TCR beta clonotypes prevailed over the rest of the response.

TCRdb ran MiXCR on the reads and lists one entry per CDR3 protein. The sample lists 450,000 to 600,000 distinct CDR3 sequences; 33% were seen once. The rearrangement joins TRBV7-2 to TRBJ2-1; D is uncertain. This TCR was sampled from a human donor in good health (CMV status not recorded). Some clones in this sample may be carry-over from other donors' samples. Sample: cultured PBMCs, taken from culture after CMV antigen stimulation. CDR3 loop: CASADLGYNEQFF. DNA for the CDR3: TGTGCCAGCGCCGACTTGGGGTACAATGAGCAGTTCTTC.